The clone carrying this T cell receptor (beta chain) appeared a few times. Its antigen remains unknown. Preparation of the TCRbeta library was carried out with unique molecular identifiers. TCRdb redid the calling of the PCR reads with MiXCR, one entry per CDR3 protein. The sample has roughly 420,000 distinct CDR3 sequences; roughly 16% are singletons. The data derive from a study of T-cell reconstitution after alpha-beta-depleted transplantation in children. Study-level results: Reports say that about two months after transplant, the alpha-beta T cells came out of several hundred graft clones that had expanded. Fresh T-cell production supplied most of the T-cell counts and diversity seen one year after transplant.

Sequences were derived from PBMCs, mostly from graft donor cells, sampled 360 days after TCRalphabeta/CD19-depleted stem cell transplant. The sequence was obtained from a boy less than two years old who had a stem cell transplant for Wiskott-Aldrich syndrome, so the T cells may come from the graft donor.

The CDR3 here is CASSLSYGKGYNEQFF. The CDR3 nucleotides are TGTGCCAGCAGTTTATCTTATGGGAAAGGGTACAATGAGCAGTTCTTC. J is TRBJ2-1 and V is TRBV27; D is undetermined. V was pared by 0 bases and J by 4 bases, with 13 bases between. This CDR3 has 16 amino acids. The germline V gene encodes CDR1 MNHEY and CDR2 SMNVEV (reference sequence).